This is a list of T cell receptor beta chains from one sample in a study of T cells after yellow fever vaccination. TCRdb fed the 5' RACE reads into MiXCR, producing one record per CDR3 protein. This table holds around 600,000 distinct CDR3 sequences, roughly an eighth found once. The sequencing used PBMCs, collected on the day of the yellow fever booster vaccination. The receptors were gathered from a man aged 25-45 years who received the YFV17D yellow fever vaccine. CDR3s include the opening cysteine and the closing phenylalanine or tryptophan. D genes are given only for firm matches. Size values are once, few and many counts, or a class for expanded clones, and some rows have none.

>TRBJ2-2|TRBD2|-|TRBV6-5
CASFWGLANAGELFF
TGTGCCAGTTTCTGGGGACTAGCGAATGCCGGGGAGCTGTTTTTT
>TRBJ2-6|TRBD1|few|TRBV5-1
CASAGTESSGANVLTF
TGCGCCAGCGCCGGGACAGAGAGCTCTGGGGCCAACGTCCTGACTTTC
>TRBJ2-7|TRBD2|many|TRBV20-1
CSATSSGIEQYF
TGCAGTGCTACCTCTAGCGGGATCGAGCAGTACTTC
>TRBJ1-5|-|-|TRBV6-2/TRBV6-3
CASSYALRGAQPQHF
TGTGCCAGCAGTTACGCCCTGCGGGGGGCTCAGCCCCAGCATTTT
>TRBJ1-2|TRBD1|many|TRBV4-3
CASSQKTGASFVYGYTF
TGCGCCAGCAGCCAAAAAACAGGGGCCTCTTTCGTCTATGGCTACACCTTC
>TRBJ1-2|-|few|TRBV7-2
CASSTGGRGFYGYTF
TGTGCCAGCAGCACCGGCGGGAGGGGCTTCTATGGCTACACCTTC
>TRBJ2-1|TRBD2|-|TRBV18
CASCPLASGTYNEQFF
TGTGCCAGCTGCCCTCTGGCTAGCGGGACCTACAATGAGCAGTTCTTC
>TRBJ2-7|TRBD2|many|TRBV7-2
CASSTGTSGYPYEQYF
TGTGCCAGCAGCACGGGGACTAGCGGGTACCCCTACGAGCAGTACTTC
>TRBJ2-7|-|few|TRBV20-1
CSAGVKVGGEQYF
TGCAGTGCGGGAGTGAAGGTTGGGGGCGAGCAGTACTTC
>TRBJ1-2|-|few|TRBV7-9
CASSLPGRVASYGYTF
TGTGCCAGCAGCCTTCCCGGACGAGTGGCGAGCTATGGCTACACCTTC
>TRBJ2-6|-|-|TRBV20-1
CSAIGTGANVLTF
TGCAGTGCCATAGGGACTGGGGCCAACGTCCTGACTTTC
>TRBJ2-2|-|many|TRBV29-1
CSVDLFGTGELFF
TGCAGCGTTGACCTCTTCGGTACCGGGGAGCTGTTTTTT
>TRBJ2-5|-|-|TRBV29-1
CSVDATRGGQETQYF
TGCAGCGTCGATGCTACCCGAGGTGGCCAAGAGACCCAGTACTTC
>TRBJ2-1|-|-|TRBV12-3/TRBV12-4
CASWPGSHEQFF
TGTGCCAGCTGGCCGGGGAGCCATGAGCAGTTCTTC
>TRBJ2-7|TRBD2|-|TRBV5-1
CASFTGTNPYEQYF
TGCGCCAGCTTCACCGGGACTAACCCATACGAGCAGTACTTC
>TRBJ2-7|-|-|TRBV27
CASARFGGGISSYEQYF
TGTGCCAGTGCCAGGTTTGGGGGGGGCATTAGCTCCTACGAGCAGTACTTC
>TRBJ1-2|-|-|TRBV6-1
CASRPDRVNYGYTF
TGTGCCAGCCGACCCGACAGAGTTAACTATGGCTACACCTTC
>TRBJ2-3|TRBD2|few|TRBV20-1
CSARVGGDTQYF
TGCAGTGCTAGAGTGGGAGGGGATACGCAGTATTTT
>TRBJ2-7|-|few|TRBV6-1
CASGGAQSYEQYF
TGTGCCAGCGGCGGGGCCCAATCCTACGAGCAGTACTTC
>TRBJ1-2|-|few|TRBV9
CASSPRQPGHGYTF
TGTGCCAGCAGCCCGCGACAGCCGGGCCATGGCTACACCTTC
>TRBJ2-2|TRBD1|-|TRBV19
CASKGTGNTGELFF
TGTGCCAGTAAAGGGACAGGGAACACCGGGGAGCTGTTTTTT
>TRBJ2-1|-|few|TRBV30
CAWSVGAGVYNEQFF
TGTGCCTGGAGTGTAGGGGCGGGCGTCTACAATGAGCAGTTCTTC